This TCR beta chain was captured by sequencing in a study of neurological immune-mediated disorders. Looking at the study overall: Of the approximately 34 patients who had multiple sclerosis, some 30 had the relapsing-remitting form and 3 had the secondary progressive form.

TCRdb reanalysed the 5' RACE reads using MiXCR and keeps one entry per CDR3 protein. This sample has 45,000 to 50,000 distinct CDR3 sequences, with 2.5% to 3.5% found just once. The sample holds many counts of this clonotype. Source material was 2 million unsorted PBMCs, stored at -80 °C in RNAlater. The origin of this receptor is a woman aged 45 to 65 with multiple sclerosis. Material for sequencing was PBMCs.

The DNA for the CDR3 is TGTGCCAGCAGCTCCCACGGACAGGGGTTCGATGAGCAGTTCTTC. The encoded protein is CASSSHGQGFDEQFF. This chain links TRBV7-2 with TRBJ2-1, with TRBD1 identical over 9 bases. The ends lost 4 bases at V and 8 bases at J; junction bases unmatched: 9. This CDR3 is built from 15 residues. Germline V gene data show CDR1 as SGHTA and CDR2 as FQGNSA. Full variable domain (remainder filled in from reference TRBV7-2 and TRBJ2-1): GAGVSQSPSNKVTEKGKDVELRCDPISGHTALYWYRQSLGQGLEFLIYFQGNSAPDKSGLPSDRFSAERTGGSVSTLTIQRTQQEDSAVYLCASSSHGQGFDEQFFGPGTRLTVL.